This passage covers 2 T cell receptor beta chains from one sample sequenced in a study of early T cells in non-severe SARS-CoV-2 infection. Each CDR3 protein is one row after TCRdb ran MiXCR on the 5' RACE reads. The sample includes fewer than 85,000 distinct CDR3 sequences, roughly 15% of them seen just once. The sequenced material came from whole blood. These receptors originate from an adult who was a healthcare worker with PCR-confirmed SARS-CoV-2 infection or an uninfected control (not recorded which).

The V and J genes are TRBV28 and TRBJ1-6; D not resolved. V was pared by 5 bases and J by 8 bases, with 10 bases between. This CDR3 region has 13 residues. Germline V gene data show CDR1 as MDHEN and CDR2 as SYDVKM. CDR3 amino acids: CASSPRTDSPLHF. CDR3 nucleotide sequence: TGTGCCAGCAGTCCCCGGACGGATTCACCCCTCCACTTT.

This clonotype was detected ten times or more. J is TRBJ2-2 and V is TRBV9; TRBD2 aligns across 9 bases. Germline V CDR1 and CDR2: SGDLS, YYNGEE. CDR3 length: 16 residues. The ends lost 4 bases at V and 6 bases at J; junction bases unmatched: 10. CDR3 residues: CASSFSSGIVAGELFF. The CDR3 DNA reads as TGTGCCAGCAGCTTCTCTAGCGGGATTGTAGCCGGGGAGCTGTTTTTT.